Listed below are T cell receptor beta chains from one sample, sequenced in a study of post-analysis software for immune sequencing data. TCRdb reprocessed the PCR reads with MiXCR, giving one entry per CDR3 protein. The sample carries some 890,000 distinct CDR3 sequences, roughly 50% recorded once. Sequenced: blood. These receptors came from a girl aged 10 to 17 with multiple sclerosis. Both conserved end residues are part of each CDR3. D genes are given only for firm matches. A clone size is listed for some rows: how often the clone was seen (once, few, many), or a class if it is expanded.

TRBJ2-7 TRBD2 - TRBV5-1 CASSSEGAGGAYEQYF TGCGCCAGCAGCTCGGAGGGAGCGGGAGGGGCCTACGAGCAGTACTTC
TRBJ2-7 TRBD2 - TRBV7-6 CAGSLGSTSSKTYEQYF TGTGCCGGCAGCTTAGGATCGACTAGCTCGAAGACCTACGAGCAGTACTTC
TRBJ1-2 - few TRBV10-3 CAILNRQGGYGYTF TGTGCCATTCTAAATCGGCAGGGAGGATATGGCTACACCTTC
TRBJ1-4 - - TRBV29-1 CSVAGSGEKLFF TGCAGCGTTGCCGGCAGCGGAGAAAAACTGTTTTTT
TRBJ1-4 TRBD1 - TRBV12-3/TRBV12-4 CASRPAGTGSEKLFF TGTGCCAGCAGACCGGCCGGGACAGGGAGCGAAAAACTGTTTTTT
TRBJ2-5 - - TRBV5-1 CASSLAAIETQYF TGCGCCAGCAGCTTGGCCGCGATAGAGACCCAGTACTTC
TRBJ2-5 - - TRBV3-1 CASSQRSPTAGKETQYF TGTGCCAGCAGCCAGCGATCCCCCACGGCAGGGAAAGAGACCCAGTACTTC
TRBJ2-7 - - TRBV12-3/TRBV12-4 CASSLGITYEQYF TGTGCCAGCAGTTTAGGGATAACCTACGAGCAGTACTTC
TRBJ2-7 TRBD1 - TRBV10-3 CALSETGQGASEQYF TGTGCCCTCAGTGAAACCGGACAGGGGGCTTCCGAGCAGTACTTC
TRBJ2-5 - - TRBV20-1 CSARDYKARETQYF TGCAGTGCTAGAGATTACAAGGCTCGGGAGACCCAGTACTTC
TRBJ2-6 - - TRBV15 CATSVQGSGANVLTF TGTGCCACCAGCGTACAGGGATCTGGGGCCAACGTCCTGACTTTC
TRBJ2-3 TRBD1 - TRBV5-1 CASSVPGTGRADTQYF TGCGCCAGCAGCGTCCCCGGGACAGGGAGGGCAGATACGCAGTATTTT
TRBJ2-7 - few TRBV5-1 CASSLRQAKTYEQYF TGCGCCAGCAGCCTCCGACAGGCGAAGACCTACGAGCAGTACTTC
TRBJ2-7 - - TRBV5-1 CACSRGAGPLYEQYF TGCGCCTGCAGCCGGGGGGCGGGTCCACTCTACGAGCAGTACTTC
TRBJ1-1 - - TRBV20-1 CSAREQPSLMGNTEAFF TGCAGTGCTAGAGAGCAGCCCTCCCTAATGGGGAACACTGAAGCTTTCTTT
TRBJ1-1 TRBD1 - TRBV12-3/TRBV12-4 CASRDRIGNTEAFF TGTGCCAGCAGGGACAGGATAGGGAACACTGAAGCTTTCTTT
TRBJ2-4 - many TRBV29-1 CSVLILAKNIQYF TGCAGCGTTCTCATCTTAGCCAAAAACATTCAGTACTTC
TRBJ2-6 - - TRBV27 CASSFGTNYGSGANVLTF TGTGCCAGCAGTTTCGGCACTAACTATGGCTCTGGGGCCAACGTCCTGACTTTC
TRBJ1-1 TRBD1 - TRBV5-1 CASSLGTGERGNTEAFF TGCGCCAGCAGCTTGGGGACAGGGGAAAGAGGGAACACTGAAGCTTTCTTT
TRBJ2-4 - - TRBV14 CASSQESYNIQYF TGTGCCAGCAGCCAAGAAAGTTATAACATTCAGTACTTC
TRBJ2-5 TRBD2 - TRBV29-1 CRPGASGTLYGTQYF TGCAGACCAGGGGCTAGCGGGACTCTTTACGGGACCCAGTACTTC
TRBJ1-5 - few TRBV12-3/TRBV12-4 CASNPTNAGPQHF TGTGCCAGCAATCCGACAAACGCAGGCCCCCAGCATTTT
TRBJ2-7 - - TRBV7-9 CASSPTVEWYEQYF TGTGCCAGCAGCCCCACGGTAGAATGGTACGAGCAGTACTTC
TRBJ1-2 - - TRBV12-3/TRBV12-4 CASSFGQRPGLANYGYTF TGTGCCAGCAGTTTCGGACAGCGGCCCGGACTAGCTAACTATGGCTACACCTTC
TRBJ2-1 - few TRBV27 CASSWGGNEQFF TGTGCCAGCAGTTGGGGGGGCAACGAGCAGTTCTTC
TRBJ2-7 - few TRBV29-1 CSVTGLLTYEQYF TGCAGCGTCACAGGGCTTCTCACCTACGAGCAGTACTTC